What follows are 14 T cell receptor beta chains derived from one specimen sequenced in a study of T-cell memory formation after mild COVID-19. MiXCR, applied by TCRdb to the 5' RACE reads, yields one record per CDR3 protein. The sample includes approximately 290,000 distinct CDR3 sequences, 7.5% to 9.5% seen only once; the top ten take around a fifth. Source material: PBMCs or a T cell subset sorted from them (not recorded which). These receptor sequences come from a man between 18 and 29 years old who had mild COVID-19 (a few samples of this study predate the infection). Cell type and time point are not known.

The V call is TRBV6-1, the J call TRBJ1-2; D remains ambiguous. The CDR3 is made up of 12 amino acids. The germline gives CDR1 MNHNS, CDR2 SASEGT. Deletions cut 6 bases from V and 4 bases from J, with 9 bases between. CDR3 bases: TGTGCCAGCAGAGGTTCCAGCTATGGCTACACCTTC. Translation gives CASRGSSYGYTF.

This clonotype has a handful of counts. The chain joins TRBV5-4 to TRBJ2-5; TRBD2 aligns across 8 bases. The V and J ends lost 4 bases and 4 bases, in that order; junction bases with no gene match: 9. CDR3 size: 15 residues. Germline V CDR1 and CDR2: SGHNT, YYREEE (reference sequence). CDR3 region: CASSGPGLEVETQYF. The CDR3 DNA reads as TGTGCCAGCAGCGGACCGGGACTAGAAGTAGAGACCCAGTACTTC. Based on the CDR3 plus reference TRBV5-4 and TRBJ2-5, the full variable domain is ETGVTQSPTHLIKTRGQQVTLRCSSQSGHNTVSWYQQALGQGPQFIFQYYREEENGRGNFPPRFSGLQFPNYSSELNVNALELDDSALYLCASSGPGLEVETQYFGPGTRLLVL.

This clonotype has more than one count but fewer than ten. The V and J genes are TRBV5-5 and TRBJ2-1; TRBD1 agrees at 7 bases. Germline loops: CDR1 SGHKS, CDR2 YYEKEE (reference sequence). With V trimmed by 7 bases and J by 4 bases, 14 bases remained unmatched. This CDR3 is built from 16 residues. In DNA form, the CDR3 reads TGTGCCAGCGGTCCCGAAGGGGGCCGGGGTTACAATGAGCAGTTCTTC. It specifies CASGPEGGRGYNEQFF.

Many counts were recorded for this clonotype. The V gene is TRBV6-6, the J gene TRBJ2-1; tentatively, D is TRBD1 (6 bases). V dropped 7 bases and J dropped 4 bases, with 11 bases sitting between them. The CDR3 length is 13 residues. Germline lookup yields CDR1 MNHNY and CDR2 SVGAGI (reference sequence). CDR3 bases: TGTGCCAGCACTCGACAGGTTTACAATGAGCAGTTCTTC. It yields the protein CASTRQVYNEQFF.

This clonotype was counted only a few times. The rearrangement joins TRBV6-5 to TRBJ1-5, with 8 bases aligning to TRBD1. V lost 0 bases and J lost 0; bases outside the gene matches: 7. Germline V gene data show CDR1 as MNHEY and CDR2 as SVGAGI. CDR3 length: 18 amino acids. CDR3 coding DNA: TGTGCCAGCAGTTACTCGACAGGGGATATCGGTAGCAATCAGCCCCAGCATTTT. This codes for CASSYSTGDIGSNQPQHF.

Remarks on this clonotype: This may come from a read error, since a much larger clone is one base off. The rearrangement joins TRBV5-1 to TRBJ2-3; maybe TRBD1 (6 bases). V lost 9 bases to trimming and J lost 0 bases, with 11 bases between them. The CDR3 spans 13 residues. Germline CDR1 and CDR2: SGHRS and YFSETQ. CDR3 nucleotide sequence: TGCGCCATCAAGGACAGTAGCACAGATACGCAGTATTTT. This gives the protein CAIKDSSTDTQYF.

This clonotype appeared a few times. The chain is built from TRBV7-2 and TRBJ2-2; 11 bases map to TRBD1. This CDR3 has 16 amino acids. CDR1 is SGHTA and CDR2 is FQGNSA in the germline V gene. The junction had 2 bases not matched to a gene; V was cut back by 1 base and J by 4 bases. This CDR3 is CASSLGGQGVTGELFF. The CDR3 coding sequence is TGTGCCAGCAGCTTAGGGGGACAGGGGGTCACCGGGGAGCTGTTTTTT. Based on the CDR3 plus reference TRBV7-2 and TRBJ2-2, the full variable domain is GAGVSQSPSNKVTEKGKDVELRCDPISGHTALYWYRQSLGQGLEFLIYFQGNSAPDKSGLPSDRFSAERTGGSVSTLTIQRTQQEDSAVYLCASSLGGQGVTGELFFGEGSRLTVL.

This chain connects TRBV18 to TRBJ1-1; the D is unclear. The V and J ends lost 2 bases and 1 base respectively, with 8 bases between them. CDR1 is KGHSH, CDR2 LQKENI, per germline. The length of the CDR3 is 14 residues. The chain's CDR3 is CASSPSAGNTEAFF. In DNA, the CDR3 is TGTGCCAGCTCACCATCGGCAGGGAACACTGAAGCTTTCTTT.

CDR3: CASSWTSGGAYEQYV. CDR3 coding DNA: TGTGCCAGCAGCTGGACTAGCGGGGGAGCCTACGAGCAGTACGTC. V is TRBV5-6 and J is TRBJ2-7; 13 bases map to TRBD2. J gave up 2 bases and V 3 bases, and 2 bases lay outside the gene matches. The germline V gene encodes CDR1 SGHDT and CDR2 YYEEEE. This CDR3 has 15 amino acids.

Only a few counts were recorded for this clonotype. DNA of the CDR3: TGCGCCAGCAGCTGGGACAGGGGGCTTCGATACGAGCAGTACTTC. It encodes CASSWDRGLRYEQYF. This chain joins TRBV5-1 and TRBJ2-7; 12 nucleotides line up with TRBD1. Trimming removed 3 bases from V and 4 bases from J; junction bases left unmatched: 5. The CDR3 has 15 residues. CDR1 and CDR2 from the germline V gene are SGHRS and YFSETQ. The variable domain in full, with the rest retrieved from reference TRBV5-1 and TRBJ2-7, is KAGVTQTPRYLIKTRGQQVTLSCSPISGHRSVSWYQQTPGQGLQFLFEYFSETQRNKGNFPGRFSGRQFSNSRSEMNVSTLELGDSALYLCASSWDRGLRYEQYFGPGTRLTVT.

This clonotype appeared once. The chain combines TRBV9 with TRBJ2-2; 9 positions agree with TRBD2. The CDR3 is 13 amino acids. Trimming took 3 bases from V and 6 from J; bases not matched to a gene: 0. Germline V CDR1 and CDR2: SGDLS, YYNGEE. Here the CDR3 DNA reads TGTGCCAGCAGCGCTAGCGGGGCCGGGGAGCTGTTTTTT. It translates to CASSASGAGELFF.

The table lists this clonotype with a few counts. This chain joins TRBV20-1 and TRBJ2-5; a possible D gene is TRBD2 (6 bases). The CDR3 runs 14 residues. Germline V lookup: CDR1 DFQATT, CDR2 SNEGSKA (reference sequence). Between the trimmed V and J ends, which lost 0 bases and 7 bases, there was a span of 15 bases. CDR3 sequence reads: CSARDDGGFGTQYF. DNA of the CDR3: TGCAGTGCTAGAGATGATGGGGGGTTCGGGACCCAGTACTTC.

There are a few counts of this clonotype. V usage is TRBV25-1 and J usage is TRBJ2-7, with TRBD2 as a possible D gene (5 bases). Per the germline V gene, CDR1 is MGHDK and CDR2 is SYGVNS. The CDR3 sequence is 15 residues long. The V and J ends lost 2 bases and 2 bases respectively, with 13 bases between them. The CDR3 spells CASSEPGERTYEQYF. As DNA, the CDR3 is TGTGCCAGCAGTGAACCCGGGGAGAGAACCTACGAGCAGTACTTC.

This clonotype was recorded a few times. The genes are TRBV6-6 and TRBJ1-2; maybe TRBD1 (5 bases). Per germline, CDR1 MNHNY and CDR2 SVGAGI (reference sequence). Trimming left V 5 bases short and J 6 bases short, with 10 bases between. This CDR3 region has 12 residues. CDR3 region: CASSPGRNGYTF. CDR3 DNA sequence: TGTGCCAGCAGTCCAGGGCGGAATGGCTACACCTTC.